The 17 T cell receptor beta chains below were found in one sample sequenced in a study of T cells after yellow fever vaccination. Each CDR3 protein is one row after TCRdb ran MiXCR on the 5' RACE reads. The table shows around 68,000 distinct CDR3 sequences, with around 7.8% occurring only once. Sample: CD8+ T cells sorted from PBMCs, taken 10 days after the first yellow fever vaccination. The receptor set was obtained from a man aged 18 to 29 who received the YFV17D yellow fever vaccine.

The CDR3 DNA is TGTGCCAGCAGCTTAAATGGGCCCGCCTACGAGCAGTACTTC. This sequence encodes CASSLNGPAYEQYF. The V and J genes are TRBV7-2 and TRBJ2-7; D gene uncertain. This CDR3 contains 14 residues. Germline V gene lookup returns CDR1 SGHTA and CDR2 FQGNSA. V shed 2 bases and J shed 2 bases, with 10 bases lying between them. Variable domain in full (rest from reference TRBV7-2 and TRBJ2-7): GAGVSQSPSNKVTEKGKDVELRCDPISGHTALYWYRQSLGQGLEFLIYFQGNSAPDKSGLPSDRFSAERTGGSVSTLTIQRTQQEDSAVYLCASSLNGPAYEQYFGPGTRLTVT.

This clonotype has ten or more counts. The rearrangement joins TRBV20-1 to TRBJ2-3; no definite D call. The germline V gene encodes CDR1 DFQATT and CDR2 SNEGSKA (reference sequence). The CDR3 has 12 residues. Trimming pared 6 bases from V and 5 bases from J, leaving 12 bases between. The CDR3 nucleotides are TGCAGTGCCACCTACCCGGGAGATACGCAGTATTTT. Amino acid sequence: CSATYPGDTQYF.

In its sample, this clonotype was seen many times. This sequence joins TRBV14 and TRBJ2-1; D remains ambiguous. The V end lost 1 base, the J end lost 7 bases, and 8 bases lay between the germline ends. Germline-derived CDR1 and CDR2 are SGHDN and FVKESK. The CDR3 loop spans 13 amino acids. In DNA form, the CDR3 reads TGTGCCAGCAGCCAAGTTAACAGAAATGAGCAGTTCTTC. It yields the protein CASSQVNRNEQFF.

This clonotype was recorded many times. The rearrangement uses TRBV5-5 and TRBJ2-2; D is unclear. Germline V gene lookup returns CDR1 SGHKS and CDR2 YYEKEE (reference sequence). Trimming shortened V by 6 bases and J by 2 bases, and 11 bases separated the two germline ends. The CDR3 consists of 14 residues. The CDR3 region has the DNA TGTGCCAGCACATACGGTTCCAACACCGGGGAGCTGTTTTTT. It encodes CASTYGSNTGELFF.

The chain combines TRBV25-1 with TRBJ2-2, with D perhaps TRBD1 (5 bases). CDR3 length: 16 amino acids. From germline, CDR1 is MGHDK and CDR2 SYGVNS. With 1 base removed from V and 1 base from J, the gap between germline ends came to 10 bases. The CDR3 is CASSEFAGRNTGELFF. The DNA for the CDR3 is TGTGCCAGCAGTGAATTTGCAGGGCGGAACACCGGGGAGCTGTTTTTT.

This clonotype was picked up many times. This chain uses TRBV3-1 with TRBJ2-1, with TRBD2 identical over 7 bases. The CDR3 runs 15 residues. The J segment lost 0 bases and the V segment lost 4 bases, leaving 3 bases of the junction unmatched. Germline V gene lookup returns CDR1 LGHDT and CDR2 YNNKEL (reference sequence). The CDR3 here is CASSPRGTSYNEQFF. CDR3 in DNA: TGTGCCAGCAGCCCGCGGGGGACCTCCTACAATGAGCAGTTCTTC.

The sample holds a few counts of this clonotype. The chain couples TRBV4-3 to TRBJ1-1; D call uncertain. Per germline, CDR1 LGHNA and CDR2 YSLEER. The CDR3 covers 15 residues. The V end was cut by 0 bases, the J end by 7 bases, with 15 bases between. CDR3 residues: CASSQEDGVYREAFF. The CDR3 nucleotides are TGCGCCAGCAGCCAAGAAGACGGGGTTTACCGTGAAGCTTTCTTT.

The CDR3 DNA reads as TGTGCCAGCAGCTTTCTAGCGGGGTTCTACAATGAGCAGTTCTTC. This translates into CASSFLAGFYNEQFF. The rearrangement joins TRBV11-2 to TRBJ2-1; 9 nucleotides match TRBD2. The trim removed 3 bases at V and 3 bases at J, leaving 3 bases unmatched. Looked up from germline, CDR1 is SGHAT and CDR2 is FQNNGV. CDR3 length: 15 amino acids.

This clonotype has a handful of counts. The CDR3 reads CASSFGREGTGELFF. CDR3 nucleotides: TGCGCCAGCAGCTTTGGAAGGGAAGGAACCGGGGAGCTGTTTTTT. The genes are TRBV5-1 and TRBJ2-2; D unclear. Germline V lookup: CDR1 SGHRS, CDR2 YFSETQ. The CDR3 loop spans 15 amino acids. V dropped 2 bases and J dropped 5 bases, with 13 bases sitting between them.

The chain links TRBV11-2 to TRBJ2-5; D gene ambiguous. Germline V CDR1 and CDR2: SGHAT, FQNNGV. The CDR3 consists of 15 residues. The V end lost 2 bases, the J end lost 1 base, and 11 bases lay between the germline ends. CDR3 nucleotide sequence: TGTGCCAGCAGCTTATGGGCAGCCACCCAAGAGACCCAGTACTTC. It translates to CASSLWAATQETQYF.

This clonotype has more than one count but fewer than ten. This chain joins TRBV5-4 and TRBJ2-2, with D possibly being TRBD2 (5 bases). Trimming removed 5 bases at V and 6 bases at J, with 11 bases between. CDR1 is SGHNT, CDR2 YYREEE, per germline (reference sequence). The CDR3 spans 13 residues. CDR3: CASSFPGAGELFF. CDR3 nucleotide sequence: TGTGCCAGCAGTTTCCCCGGGGCCGGGGAGCTGTTTTTT.

This clonotype occurred many times. The chain joins TRBV7-8 to TRBJ2-2; 9 nucleotides match TRBD2. This CDR3 has 16 amino acids. V shed 4 bases, J shed 3 bases, and the junction held 6 bases outside the gene matches. CDR1 and CDR2 (germline): SGHVS, FQNEAQ. The CDR3: CASSSHSGGYTGELFF. CDR3 sequence (DNA): TGTGCCAGCAGCTCCCATAGCGGGGGTTACACCGGGGAGCTGTTTTTT.

This clonotype showed up many times. The chain couples TRBV5-1 to TRBJ1-1, with D unclear. Per germline, CDR1 SGHRS and CDR2 YFSETQ. CDR3 length: 12 amino acids. With 0 bases removed from V and 4 bases from J, the gap between germline ends came to 4 bases. The DNA of the CDR3 is TGCGCCAGCAGCTTGGACTCCACTGAAGCTTTCTTT. Translating it yields CASSLDSTEAFF.

This clonotype was counted a few times. The chain combines TRBV19 with TRBJ2-1; TRBD2 matches at 9 bases. Trimming at V came to 3 bases and at J to 8 bases, leaving 8 bases not matched to a gene. The CDR3 totals 15 residues. Germline lookup yields CDR1 LNHDA and CDR2 SQIVND (reference sequence). The DNA of the CDR3 is TGTGCCAGTAGTATTGCGGGGGGGCTTTTTGATGAGCAGTTCTTC. Translating it yields CASSIAGGLFDEQFF.

The chain is built from TRBV20-1 and TRBJ2-3; possible D gene TRBD2, 5 bases. V was cut by 0 bases and J by 6 bases, with 13 bases left in between. Germline lookup yields CDR1 DFQATT and CDR2 SNEGSKA (reference sequence). CDR3 length: 14 amino acids. The CDR3 sequence: CSAREASPSDTQYF. DNA for the CDR3: TGCAGTGCTAGAGAAGCTAGCCCGTCTGATACGCAGTATTTT.

This clonotype has at least ten counts. J is TRBJ2-1 and V is TRBV9, with D perhaps TRBD1 or TRBD2 (6 bases each). The CDR3 loop spans 16 amino acids. Germline V gene sequence: CDR1 SGDLS, CDR2 YYNGEE. The V end was cut by 0 bases, the J end by 2 bases, with 12 bases between. The CDR3 reads CASSVGGAATYNEQFF. As DNA, the CDR3 is TGTGCCAGCAGCGTAGGGGGGGCGGCTACCTACAATGAGCAGTTCTTC.

The table lists this clonotype with many counts. This chain links TRBV20-1 with TRBJ1-2; no reliable D call. This CDR3 contains 13 residues. The V end lost 6 bases, the J end lost 3 bases, and 14 bases lay between the germline ends. Germline CDR1 DFQATT, CDR2 SNEGSKA (reference sequence). The CDR3 DNA reads as TGCAGTGCCCCCCATAGTTGGGACTATGGCTACACCTTC. Translating gives CSAPHSWDYGYTF.